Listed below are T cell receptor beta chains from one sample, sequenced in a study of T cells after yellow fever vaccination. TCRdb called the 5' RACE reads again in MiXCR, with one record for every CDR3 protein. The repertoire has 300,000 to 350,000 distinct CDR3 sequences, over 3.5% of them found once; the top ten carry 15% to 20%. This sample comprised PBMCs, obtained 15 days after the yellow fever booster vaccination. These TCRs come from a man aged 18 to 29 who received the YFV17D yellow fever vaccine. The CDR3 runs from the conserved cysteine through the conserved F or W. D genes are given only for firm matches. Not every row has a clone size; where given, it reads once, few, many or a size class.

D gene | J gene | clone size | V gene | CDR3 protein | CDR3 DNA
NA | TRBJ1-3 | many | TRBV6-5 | CASRSSEGTIYF | TGTGCCAGCAGGAGCTCGGAGGGCACCATATATTTT
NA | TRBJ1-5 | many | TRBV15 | CATSRDYAVHQPQHF | TGTGCCACCAGCAGAGATTATGCAGTTCATCAGCCCCAGCATTTT
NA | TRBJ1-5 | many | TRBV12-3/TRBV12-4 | CASSFWGGNQPQHF | TGTGCCAGCAGTTTTTGGGGGGGCAATCAGCCCCAGCATTTT
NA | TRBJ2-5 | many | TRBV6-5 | CASRGRQPQETQYF | TGTGCCAGCAGGGGGAGACAGCCTCAAGAGACCCAGTACTTC
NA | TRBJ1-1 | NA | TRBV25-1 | CASRDRLNTEAFF | TGTGCCAGCAGGGACCGGCTGAACACTGAAGCTTTCTTT
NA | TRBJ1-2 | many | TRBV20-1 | CSANYGYTF | TGCAGTGCTAACTATGGCTACACCTTC
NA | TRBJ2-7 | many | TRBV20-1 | CSAPGASSYEQYF | TGCAGTGCCCCTGGGGCTAGCTCCTACGAGCAGTACTTC
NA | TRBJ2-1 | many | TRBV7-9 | CASSLVRPRGQFF | TGTGCCAGCAGCTTAGTGAGACCTAGGGGGCAGTTCTTC
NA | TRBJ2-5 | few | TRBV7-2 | CASSSTPTVLETQYF | TGTGCCAGCAGCTCCACCCCCACAGTTTTAGAGACCCAGTACTTC
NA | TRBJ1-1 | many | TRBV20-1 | CSAPRGMNTEAFF | TGCAGTGCGCCGAGGGGCATGAACACTGAAGCTTTCTTT
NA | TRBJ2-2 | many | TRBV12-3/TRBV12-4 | CASSLGTPNTGELFF | TGTGCCAGCAGTTTAGGGACACCGAACACCGGGGAGCTGTTTTTT
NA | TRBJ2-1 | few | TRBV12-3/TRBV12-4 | CASSSNVGVREQFF | TGTGCCAGCAGTTCCAATGTAGGGGTCCGGGAGCAGTTCTTC
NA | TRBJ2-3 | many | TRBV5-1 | CASSFSPHTSSTDTQYF | TGCGCCAGCAGCTTCTCCCCGCATACCTCTAGCACAGATACGCAGTATTTT